This T cell receptor (beta chain) was retrieved from a study of blood T cell repertoires in COVID-19. Background on the study: Some COVID-19 samples were acute and others convalescent; all came from the United States, Italy and Spain. T cells, B-cell-depleted T cells, or PBMCs provided the cDNA or gDNA that served as material.

The junction had 0 bases not matched to a gene; V was cut back by 0 bases and J by 9 bases. The CDR3 extends over 13 amino acids. Germline values: CDR1 SGHAT, CDR2 FQNNGV. In the source study's methods: Scientists estimated how many nucleated cells there were by amplifying reference gene primers. The assay was immunoSEQ multiplex PCR, and TCRdb's table has in-frame clones only and misses some. V and J calls and clone size follow that table, whereas D and trimming were derived from the DNA. The sample lists about 200,000 clones; roughly 86% were seen once. The sequence came from a woman between 40 and 55 years old with acute or convalescent COVID-19. J is TRBJ2-3 and V is TRBV11-2; 10 nucleotides align to TRBD2. Input material: peripheral blood. CDR3 sequence: CASSLETSGTQYF. CDR3 DNA sequence: TGTGCCAGCAGCTTAGAGACTAGCGGGACGCAGTATTTT.